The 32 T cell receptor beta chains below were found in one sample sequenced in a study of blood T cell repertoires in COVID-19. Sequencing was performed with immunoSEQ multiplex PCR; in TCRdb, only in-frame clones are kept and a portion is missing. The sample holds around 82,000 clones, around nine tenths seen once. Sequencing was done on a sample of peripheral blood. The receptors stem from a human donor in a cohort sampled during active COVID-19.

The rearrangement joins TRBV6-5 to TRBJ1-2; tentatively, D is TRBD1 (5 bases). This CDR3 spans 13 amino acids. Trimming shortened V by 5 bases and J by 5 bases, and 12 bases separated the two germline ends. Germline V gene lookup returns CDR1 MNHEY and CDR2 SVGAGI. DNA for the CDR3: TGTGCCAGCAGTCCCCGGACACCATATGGCTACACCTTC. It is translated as CASSPRTPYGYTF.

CDR3 sequence reads: CASSLQGRETQYF. The CDR3 DNA is TGTGCCAGCAGCTTACAGGGGAGAGAGACCCAGTACTTC. The V and J genes are TRBV11-2 and TRBJ2-5, with TRBD1 as a possible D gene (6 bases). V was cut by 2 bases and J by 4 bases, with 8 bases left in between. Germline loops: CDR1 SGHAT, CDR2 FQNNGV. The CDR3 has 13 residues.

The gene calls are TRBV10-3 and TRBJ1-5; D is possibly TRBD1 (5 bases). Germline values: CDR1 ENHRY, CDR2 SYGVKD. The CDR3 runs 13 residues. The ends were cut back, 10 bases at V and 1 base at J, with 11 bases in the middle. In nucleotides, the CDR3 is TGTGCCACCCAGGCAGGGAGCAATCAGCCCCAGCATTTT. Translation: CATQAGSNQPQHF.

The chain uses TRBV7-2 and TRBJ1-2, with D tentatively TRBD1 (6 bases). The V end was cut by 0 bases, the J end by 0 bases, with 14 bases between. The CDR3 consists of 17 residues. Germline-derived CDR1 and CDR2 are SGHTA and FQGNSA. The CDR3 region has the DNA TGTGCCAGCAGCTTAGCCTTAGGGGGGGCGCCTAACTATGGCTACACCTTC. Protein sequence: CASSLALGGAPNYGYTF.

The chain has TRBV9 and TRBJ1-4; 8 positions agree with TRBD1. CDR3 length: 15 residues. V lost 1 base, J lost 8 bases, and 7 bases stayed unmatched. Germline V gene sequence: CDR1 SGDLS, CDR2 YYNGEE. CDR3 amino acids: CASSVSGGRGEKLFF. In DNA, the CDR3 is TGTGCCAGCAGCGTATCAGGGGGCCGGGGAGAAAAACTGTTTTTT.

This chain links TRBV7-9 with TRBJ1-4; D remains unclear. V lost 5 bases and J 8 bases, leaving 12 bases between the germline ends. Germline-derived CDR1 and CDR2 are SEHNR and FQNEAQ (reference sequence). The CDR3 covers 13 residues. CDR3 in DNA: TGTGCCAGCAGCAACACCCTCACAGAAAAACTGTTTTTT. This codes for CASSNTLTEKLFF. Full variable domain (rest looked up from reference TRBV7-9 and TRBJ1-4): DTGVSQNPRHKITKRGQNVTFRCDPISEHNRLYWYRQTLGQGPEFLTYFQNEAQLEKSRLLSDRFSAERPKGSFSTLEIQRTEQGDSAMYLCASSNTLTEKLFFGSGTQLSVL.

In DNA form, the CDR3 reads TGTGCCAGCAGTACCCGGGTAGGGGCCAACGTCCTGACTTTC. This encodes CASSTRVGANVLTF. The chain combines TRBV28 with TRBJ2-6; D is unresolved. The germline V gene encodes CDR1 MDHEN and CDR2 SYDVKM. Between the trimmed V and J ends, which lost 5 bases and 4 bases, there was a span of 9 bases. The length of the CDR3 is 14 residues.

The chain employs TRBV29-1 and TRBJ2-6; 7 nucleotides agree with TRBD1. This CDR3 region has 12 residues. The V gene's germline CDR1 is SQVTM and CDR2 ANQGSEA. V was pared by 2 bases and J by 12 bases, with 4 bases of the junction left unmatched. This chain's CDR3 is CSVETWTGVLTF. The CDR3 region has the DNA TGCAGCGTTGAAACATGGACAGGCGTCCTGACTTTC.

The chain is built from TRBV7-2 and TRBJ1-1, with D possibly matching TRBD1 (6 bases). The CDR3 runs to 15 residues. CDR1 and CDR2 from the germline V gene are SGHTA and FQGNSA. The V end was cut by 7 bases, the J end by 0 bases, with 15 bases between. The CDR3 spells CASTNHGQLNTEAFF. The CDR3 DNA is TGTGCCAGCACAAATCACGGACAGCTGAACACTGAAGCTTTCTTT.

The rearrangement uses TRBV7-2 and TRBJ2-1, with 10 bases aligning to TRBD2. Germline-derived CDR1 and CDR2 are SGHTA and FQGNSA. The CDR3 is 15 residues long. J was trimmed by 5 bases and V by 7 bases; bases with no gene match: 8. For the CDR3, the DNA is TGTGCCAGCAAAATTAGCGGGGGGCCCAACAATGAGCAGTTCTTC. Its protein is CASKISGGPNNEQFF.

CDR3 region: CASSGGMAAGYTF. The CDR3 region has the DNA TGTGCCAGCAGCGGCGGGATGGCCGCGGGCTACACCTTC. The chain joins TRBV7-2 to TRBJ1-2; D is unresolved. CDR1 and CDR2 from the germline V gene are SGHTA and FQGNSA. The CDR3 runs 13 residues. The V and J ends lost 5 bases and 8 bases respectively, with 15 bases between them.

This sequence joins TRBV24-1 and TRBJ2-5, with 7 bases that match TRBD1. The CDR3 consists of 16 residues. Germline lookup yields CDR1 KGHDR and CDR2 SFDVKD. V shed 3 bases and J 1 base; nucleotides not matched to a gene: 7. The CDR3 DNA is TGTGCCACCAGTGATCCTCCGGGACAGCCCCAAGAGACCCAGTACTTC. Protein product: CATSDPPGQPQETQYF.

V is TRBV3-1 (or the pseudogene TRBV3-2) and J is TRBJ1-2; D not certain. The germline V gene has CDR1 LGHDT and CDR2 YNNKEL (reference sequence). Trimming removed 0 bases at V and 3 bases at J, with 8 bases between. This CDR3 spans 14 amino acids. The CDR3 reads CASSQDNSYYGYTF. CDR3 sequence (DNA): TGTGCCAGCAGCCAAGATAACAGTTACTATGGCTACACCTTC.

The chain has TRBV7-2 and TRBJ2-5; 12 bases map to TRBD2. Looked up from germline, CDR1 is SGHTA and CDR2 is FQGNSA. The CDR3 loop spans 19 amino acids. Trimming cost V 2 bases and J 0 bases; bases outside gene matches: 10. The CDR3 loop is CASSLRPPRLAGDQETQYF. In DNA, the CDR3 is TGTGCCAGCAGCTTACGACCCCCCAGACTAGCGGGGGACCAAGAGACCCAGTACTTC. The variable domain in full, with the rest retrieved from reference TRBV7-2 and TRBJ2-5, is GAGVSQSPSNKVTEKGKDVELRCDPISGHTALYWYRQSLGQGLEFLIYFQGNSAPDKSGLPSDRFSAERTGGSVSTLTIQRTQQEDSAVYLCASSLRPPRLAGDQETQYFGPGTRLLVL.

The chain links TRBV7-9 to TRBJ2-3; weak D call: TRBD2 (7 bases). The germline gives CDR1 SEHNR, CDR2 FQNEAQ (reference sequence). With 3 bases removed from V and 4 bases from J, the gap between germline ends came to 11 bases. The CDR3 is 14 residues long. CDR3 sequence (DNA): TGTGCCAGCAGCTTGAGGGAGGGGGCAGATACGCAGTATTTT. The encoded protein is CASSLREGADTQYF. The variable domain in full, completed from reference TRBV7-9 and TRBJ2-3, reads DTGVSQNPRHKITKRGQNVTFRCDPISEHNRLYWYRQTLGQGPEFLTYFQNEAQLEKSRLLSDRFSAERPKGSFSTLEIQRTEQGDSAMYLCASSLREGADTQYFGPGTRLTVL.

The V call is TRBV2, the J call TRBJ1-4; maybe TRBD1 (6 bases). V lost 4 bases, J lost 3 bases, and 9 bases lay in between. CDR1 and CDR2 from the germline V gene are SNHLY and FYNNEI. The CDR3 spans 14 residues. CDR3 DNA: TGTGCCAGCAGTGGGACAGTGCCTAATGAAAAACTGTTTTTT. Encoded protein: CASSGTVPNEKLFF.

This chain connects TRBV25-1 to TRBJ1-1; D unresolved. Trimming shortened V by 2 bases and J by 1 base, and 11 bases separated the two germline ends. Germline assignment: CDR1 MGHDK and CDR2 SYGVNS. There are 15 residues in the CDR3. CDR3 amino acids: CASSEAVGGNTEAFF. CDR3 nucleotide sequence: TGTGCCAGCAGTGAAGCGGTCGGCGGGAACACTGAAGCTTTCTTT.

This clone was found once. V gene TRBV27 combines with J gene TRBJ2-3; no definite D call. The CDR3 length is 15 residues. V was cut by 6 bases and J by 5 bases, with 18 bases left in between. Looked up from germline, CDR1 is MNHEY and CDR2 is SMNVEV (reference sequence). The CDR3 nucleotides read TGTGCCAGCAGCACCATCTTGGGTGCGGTAGATACGCAGTATTTT. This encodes CASSTILGAVDTQYF.

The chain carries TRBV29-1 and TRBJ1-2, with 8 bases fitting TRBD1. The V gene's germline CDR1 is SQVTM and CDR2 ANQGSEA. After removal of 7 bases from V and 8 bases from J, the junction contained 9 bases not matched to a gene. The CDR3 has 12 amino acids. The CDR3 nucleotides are TGCAGCGGGGGACAGGCAAGTCTGGGCTACACCTTC. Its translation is CSGGQASLGYTF.

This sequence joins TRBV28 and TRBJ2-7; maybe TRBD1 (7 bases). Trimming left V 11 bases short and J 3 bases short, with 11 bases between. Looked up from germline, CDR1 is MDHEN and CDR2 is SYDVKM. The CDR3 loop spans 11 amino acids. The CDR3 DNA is TGTGCCGGAGGGGACAGCTACGAGCAGTACTTC. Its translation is CAGGDSYEQYF. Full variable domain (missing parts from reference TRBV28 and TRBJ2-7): DVKVTQSSRYLVKRTGEKVFLECVQDMDHENMFWYRQDPGLGLRLIYFSYDVKMKEKGDIPEGYSVSREKKERFSLILESASTNQTSMYLCAGGDSYEQYFGPGTRLTVT.

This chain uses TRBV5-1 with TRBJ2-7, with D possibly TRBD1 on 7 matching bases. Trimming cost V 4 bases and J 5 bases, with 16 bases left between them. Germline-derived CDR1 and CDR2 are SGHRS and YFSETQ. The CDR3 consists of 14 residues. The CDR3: CASSPGATGNEQYF. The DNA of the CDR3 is TGCGCCAGCAGCCCGGGGGCGACAGGGAACGAGCAGTACTTC.

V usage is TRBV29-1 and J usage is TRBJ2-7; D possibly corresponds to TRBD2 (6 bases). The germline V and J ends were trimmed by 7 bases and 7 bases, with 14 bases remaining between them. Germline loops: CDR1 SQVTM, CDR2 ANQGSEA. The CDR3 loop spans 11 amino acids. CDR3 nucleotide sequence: TGCAGCGCCCGAGGGGCGGGGGAGCAGTACTTC. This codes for CSARGAGEQYF.

As DNA, the CDR3 is TGTGCCAGTAGTATTGTAGCGGGGAGACAAGAGACCCAGTACTTC. Encoded protein: CASSIVAGRQETQYF. The chain has TRBV19 and TRBJ2-5, with TRBD2 matching 8 bases. CDR3 size: 15 residues. J was trimmed by 2 bases and V by 3 bases; bases with no gene match: 5. Germline CDR1 and CDR2: LNHDA and SQIVND (reference sequence).

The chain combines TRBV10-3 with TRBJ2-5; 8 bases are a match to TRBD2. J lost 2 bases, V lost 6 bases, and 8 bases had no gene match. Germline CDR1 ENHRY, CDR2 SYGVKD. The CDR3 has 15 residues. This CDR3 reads CAIRDSSGGQETQYF. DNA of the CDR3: TGTGCCATCAGGGATTCCAGCGGGGGACAAGAGACCCAGTACTTC.

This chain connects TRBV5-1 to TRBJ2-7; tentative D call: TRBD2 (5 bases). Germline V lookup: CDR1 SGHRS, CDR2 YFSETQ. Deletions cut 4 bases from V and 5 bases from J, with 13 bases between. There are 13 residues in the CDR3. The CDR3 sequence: CASSPRPGDEQYF. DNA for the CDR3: TGCGCCAGCAGCCCGCGGCCCGGGGACGAGCAGTACTTC.

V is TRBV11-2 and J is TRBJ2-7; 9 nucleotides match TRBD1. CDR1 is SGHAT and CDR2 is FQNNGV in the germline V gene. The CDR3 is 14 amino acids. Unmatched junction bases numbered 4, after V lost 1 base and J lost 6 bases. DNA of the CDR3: TGTGCCAGCAGCTTAGTAGGGACAGGGACCGAGCAGTACTTC. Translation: CASSLVGTGTEQYF.

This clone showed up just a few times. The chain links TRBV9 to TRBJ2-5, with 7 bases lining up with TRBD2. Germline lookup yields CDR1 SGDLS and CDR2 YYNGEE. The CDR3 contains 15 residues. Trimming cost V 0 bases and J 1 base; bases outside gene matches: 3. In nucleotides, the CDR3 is TGTGCCAGCAGCGTAGCGGGGGGTTCCCAAGAGACCCAGTACTTC. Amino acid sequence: CASSVAGGSQETQYF.

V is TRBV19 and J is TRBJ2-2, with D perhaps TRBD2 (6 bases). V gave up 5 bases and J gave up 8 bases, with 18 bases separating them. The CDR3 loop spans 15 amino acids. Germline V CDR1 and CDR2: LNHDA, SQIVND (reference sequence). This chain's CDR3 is CASSEGAGRTGELFF. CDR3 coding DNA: TGTGCCAGTAGTGAAGGGGCAGGGAGGACAGGGGAGCTGTTTTTT.

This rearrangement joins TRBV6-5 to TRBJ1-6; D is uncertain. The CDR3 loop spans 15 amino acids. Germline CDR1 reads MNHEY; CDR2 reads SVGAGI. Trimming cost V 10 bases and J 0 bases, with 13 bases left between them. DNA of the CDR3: TGTGCCACCCTAGCGGTCAGCTCCTATAATTCACCCCTCCACTTT. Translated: CATLAVSSYNSPLHF.

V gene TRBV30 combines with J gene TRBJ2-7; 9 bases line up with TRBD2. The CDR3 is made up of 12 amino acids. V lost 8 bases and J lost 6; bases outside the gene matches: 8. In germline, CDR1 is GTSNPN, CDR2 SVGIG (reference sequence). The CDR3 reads CATTRGGLEQYF. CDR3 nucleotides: TGTGCCACTACGCGGGGGGGCCTCGAGCAGTACTTC.

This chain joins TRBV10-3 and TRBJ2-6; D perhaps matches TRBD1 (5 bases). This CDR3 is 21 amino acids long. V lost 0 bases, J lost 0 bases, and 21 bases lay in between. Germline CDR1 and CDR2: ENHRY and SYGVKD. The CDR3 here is CAISESTFTGRNPSGANVLTF. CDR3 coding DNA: TGTGCCATCAGTGAGTCCACCTTTACAGGCCGAAACCCCTCTGGGGCCAACGTCCTGACTTTC.

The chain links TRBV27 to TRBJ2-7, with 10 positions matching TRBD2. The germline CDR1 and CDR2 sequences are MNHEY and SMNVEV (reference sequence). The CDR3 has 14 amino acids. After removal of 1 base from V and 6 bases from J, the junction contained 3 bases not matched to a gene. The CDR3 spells CASSLLAGGGEQYF. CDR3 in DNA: TGTGCCAGCAGTTTATTAGCGGGGGGCGGCGAGCAGTACTTC.